Sequencing of this T cell receptor beta chain was carried out in a study of somatic mutations in cytotoxic T cells in rheumatoid arthritis. Study background: Patient blood (approximately 30 ml EDTA) was drawn right after diagnosis, before any treatment.

With V trimmed by 0 bases and J by 5 bases, 6 bases remained unmatched. Germline CDR1 and CDR2: MNHEY and SMNVEV (reference sequence). The CDR3 runs to 15 residues. Using positive magnetic bead selection on an AutoMACS, CD4+ and CD8+ cells were isolated, after which their purity was checked by flow cytometry. Study results and limitations: Nothing was done to adjust for multiple comparisons when TRBV07 showed up slightly less in rheumatoid arthritis patients.

Sequenced by immunoSEQ multiplex PCR; TCRdb stores in-frame clones only, minus some. The sample includes 15,000 or so clones, approximately 84% seen only once; the top ten take under 20%. In the case of this clone: What it binds is unknown.

The origin of this receptor is an adult with rheumatoid arthritis. The sequenced sample was CD8+ T cells sorted from blood. The genes are TRBV27 and TRBJ2-5, with 7 bases identical to TRBD2. CDR3 bases: TGTGCCAGCAGTTTATCCCGGGGGGTATGGGAGACCCAGTACTTC. This sequence encodes CASSLSRGVWETQYF.